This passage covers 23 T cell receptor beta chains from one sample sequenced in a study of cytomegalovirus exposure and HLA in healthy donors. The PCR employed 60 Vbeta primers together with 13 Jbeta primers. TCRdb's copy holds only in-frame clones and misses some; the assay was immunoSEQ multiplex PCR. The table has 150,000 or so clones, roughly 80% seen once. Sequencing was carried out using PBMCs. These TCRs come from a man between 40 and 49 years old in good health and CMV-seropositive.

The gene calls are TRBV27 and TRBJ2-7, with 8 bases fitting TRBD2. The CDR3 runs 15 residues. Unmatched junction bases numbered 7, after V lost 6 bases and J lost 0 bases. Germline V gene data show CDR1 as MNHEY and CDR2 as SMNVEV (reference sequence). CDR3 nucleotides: TGTGCCAGCAGGGGTAGCGGGACCTACTCCTACGAGCAGTACTTC. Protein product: CASRGSGTYSYEQYF.

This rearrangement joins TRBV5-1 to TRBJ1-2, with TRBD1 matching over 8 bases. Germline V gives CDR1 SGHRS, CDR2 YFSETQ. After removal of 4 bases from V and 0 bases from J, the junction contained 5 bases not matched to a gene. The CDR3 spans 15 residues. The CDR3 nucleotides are TGCGCCAGCAGCCACGGGGACAGGCCTAACTATGGCTACACCTTC. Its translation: CASSHGDRPNYGYTF.

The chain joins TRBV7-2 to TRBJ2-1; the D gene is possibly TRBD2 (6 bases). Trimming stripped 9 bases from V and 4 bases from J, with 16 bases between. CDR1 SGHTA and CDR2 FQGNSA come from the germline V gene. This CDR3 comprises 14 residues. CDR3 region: CASIRRGGYNEQFF. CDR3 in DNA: TGTGCCAGTATCCGGCGGGGCGGTTACAATGAGCAGTTCTTC. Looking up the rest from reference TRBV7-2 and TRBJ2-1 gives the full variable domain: GAGVSQSPSNKVTEKGKDVELRCDPISGHTALYWYRQSLGQGLEFLIYFQGNSAPDKSGLPSDRFSAERTGGSVSTLTIQRTQQEDSAVYLCASIRRGGYNEQFFGPGTRLTVL.

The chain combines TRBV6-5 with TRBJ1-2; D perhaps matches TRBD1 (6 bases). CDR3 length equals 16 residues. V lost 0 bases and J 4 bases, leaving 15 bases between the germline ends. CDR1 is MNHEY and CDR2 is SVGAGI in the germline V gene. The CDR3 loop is CASSYSGAGVGYGYTF. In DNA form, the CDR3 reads TGTGCCAGCAGTTACTCTGGGGCAGGGGTCGGCTATGGCTACACCTTC.

This chain's CDR3 is CAWSTTSVAGELFF. CDR3 bases: TGTGCCTGGAGTACGACTAGCGTGGCCGGGGAGCTGTTTTTT. The V call is TRBV30, the J call TRBJ2-2, with 8 bases fitting TRBD2. Per germline, CDR1 GTSNPN and CDR2 SVGIG (reference sequence). The CDR3 sequence is 14 residues long. The junction had 5 bases not matched to a gene; V was cut back by 2 bases and J by 6 bases.

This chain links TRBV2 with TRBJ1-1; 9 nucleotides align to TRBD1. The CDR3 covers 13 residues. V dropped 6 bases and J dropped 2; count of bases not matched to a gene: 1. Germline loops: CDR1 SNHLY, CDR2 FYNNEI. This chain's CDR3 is CASRGQGNTEAFF. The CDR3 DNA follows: TGTGCCAGCAGGGGACAGGGTAACACTGAAGCTTTCTTT.

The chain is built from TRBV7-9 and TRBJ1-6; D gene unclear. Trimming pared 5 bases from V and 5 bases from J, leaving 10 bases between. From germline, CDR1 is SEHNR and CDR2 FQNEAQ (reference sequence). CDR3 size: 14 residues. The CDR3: CASSPDGNNSPLHF. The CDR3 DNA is TGTGCCAGCAGCCCGGACGGGAATAATTCACCCCTCCACTTT. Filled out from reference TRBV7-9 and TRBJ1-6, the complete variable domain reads DTGVSQNPRHKITKRGQNVTFRCDPISEHNRLYWYRQTLGQGPEFLTYFQNEAQLEKSRLLSDRFSAERPKGSFSTLEIQRTEQGDSAMYLCASSPDGNNSPLHFGNGTRLTVT.

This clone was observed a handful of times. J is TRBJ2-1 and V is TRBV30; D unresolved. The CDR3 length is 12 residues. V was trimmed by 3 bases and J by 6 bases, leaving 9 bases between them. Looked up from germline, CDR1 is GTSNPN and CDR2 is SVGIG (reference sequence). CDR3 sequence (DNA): TGTGCCTGGAGATCTATTCCCAATGAGCAGTTCTTC. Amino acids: CAWRSIPNEQFF.

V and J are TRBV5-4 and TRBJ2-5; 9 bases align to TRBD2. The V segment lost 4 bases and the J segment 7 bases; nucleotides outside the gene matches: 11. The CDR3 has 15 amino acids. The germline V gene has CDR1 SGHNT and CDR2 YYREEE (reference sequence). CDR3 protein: CASSPLAGQRGTQYF. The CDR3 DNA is TGTGCCAGCAGCCCTCTAGCGGGACAAAGGGGGACCCAGTACTTC.

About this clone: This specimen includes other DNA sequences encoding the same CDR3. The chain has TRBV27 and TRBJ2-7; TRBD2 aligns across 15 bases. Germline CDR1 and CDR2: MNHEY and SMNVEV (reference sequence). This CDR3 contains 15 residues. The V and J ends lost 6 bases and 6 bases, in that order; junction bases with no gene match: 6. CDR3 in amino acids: CASSPEGLAGGEQYF. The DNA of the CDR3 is TGTGCCAGCAGCCCCGAGGGACTAGCGGGAGGCGAGCAGTACTTC.

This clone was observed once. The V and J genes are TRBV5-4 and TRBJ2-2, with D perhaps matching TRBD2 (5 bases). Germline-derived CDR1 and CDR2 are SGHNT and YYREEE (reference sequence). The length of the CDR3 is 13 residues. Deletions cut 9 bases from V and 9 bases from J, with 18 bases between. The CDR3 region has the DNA TGTGCCACCAGAGCCGAGGCGGGCAGGGAGCTGTTTTTT. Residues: CATRAEAGRELFF.

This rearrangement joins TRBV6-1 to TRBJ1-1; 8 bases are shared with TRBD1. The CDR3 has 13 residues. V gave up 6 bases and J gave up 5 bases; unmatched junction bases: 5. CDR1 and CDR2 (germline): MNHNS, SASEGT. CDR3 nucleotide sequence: TGTGCCAGCAGCCGGACAGGGTTGACTGAAGCTTTCTTT. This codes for CASSRTGLTEAFF.

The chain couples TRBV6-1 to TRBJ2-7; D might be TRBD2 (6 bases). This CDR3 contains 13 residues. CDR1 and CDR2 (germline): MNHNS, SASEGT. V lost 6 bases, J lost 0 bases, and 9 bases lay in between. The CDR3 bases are TGTGCCAGCAGGGTAGCGGTCTCCTACGAGCAGTACTTC. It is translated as CASRVAVSYEQYF.

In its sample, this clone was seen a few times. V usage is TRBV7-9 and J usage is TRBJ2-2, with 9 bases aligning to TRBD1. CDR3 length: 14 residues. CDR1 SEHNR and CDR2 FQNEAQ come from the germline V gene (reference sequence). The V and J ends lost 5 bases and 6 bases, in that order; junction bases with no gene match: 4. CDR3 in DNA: TGTGCCAGCAGCGGACAGGGGTGGTCCGGGGAGCTGTTTTTT. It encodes CASSGQGWSGELFF.

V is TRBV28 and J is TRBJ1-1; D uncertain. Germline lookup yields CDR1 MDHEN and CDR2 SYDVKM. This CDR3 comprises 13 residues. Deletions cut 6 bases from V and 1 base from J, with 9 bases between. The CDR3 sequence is CASSPVWNTEAFF. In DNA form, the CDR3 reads TGTGCCAGCAGCCCCGTTTGGAACACTGAAGCTTTCTTT. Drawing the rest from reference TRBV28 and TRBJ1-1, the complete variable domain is DVKVTQSSRYLVKRTGEKVFLECVQDMDHENMFWYRQDPGLGLRLIYFSYDVKMKEKGDIPEGYSVSREKKERFSLILESASTNQTSMYLCASSPVWNTEAFFGQGTRLTVV.

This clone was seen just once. CDR3 nucleotides: TGTGCCAGCAGCTGGACGACTAGCGGATACAATGAGCAGTTCTTC. Translated: CASSWTTSGYNEQFF. The V call is TRBV11-2, the J call TRBJ2-1; 9 bases align to TRBD2. Germline CDR1 is SGHAT and CDR2 is FQNNGV. This CDR3 region has 15 residues. The ends lost 4 bases at V and 4 bases at J; junction bases unmatched: 5.

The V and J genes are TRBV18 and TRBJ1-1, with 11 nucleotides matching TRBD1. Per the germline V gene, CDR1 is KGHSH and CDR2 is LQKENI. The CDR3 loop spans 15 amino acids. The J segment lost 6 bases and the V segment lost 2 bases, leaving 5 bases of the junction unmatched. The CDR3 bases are TGTGCCAGCTCACCAAATGGACAGGGGGCCGCTGAAGCTTTCTTT. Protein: CASSPNGQGAAEAFF.

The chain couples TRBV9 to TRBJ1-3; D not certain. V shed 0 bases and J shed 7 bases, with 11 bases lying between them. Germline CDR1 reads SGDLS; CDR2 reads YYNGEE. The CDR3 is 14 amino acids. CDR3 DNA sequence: TGTGCCAGCAGCGTAGGCGGTCAGTTCAACACCATATATTTT. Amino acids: CASSVGGQFNTIYF.

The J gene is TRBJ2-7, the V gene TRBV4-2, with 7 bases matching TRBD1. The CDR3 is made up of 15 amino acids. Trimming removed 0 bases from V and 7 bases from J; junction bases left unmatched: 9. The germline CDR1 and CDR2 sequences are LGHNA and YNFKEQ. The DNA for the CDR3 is TGTGCCAGCAGCCAAGATGGTCTAGGGGGCTCGGAGCAGTACTTC. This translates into CASSQDGLGGSEQYF.

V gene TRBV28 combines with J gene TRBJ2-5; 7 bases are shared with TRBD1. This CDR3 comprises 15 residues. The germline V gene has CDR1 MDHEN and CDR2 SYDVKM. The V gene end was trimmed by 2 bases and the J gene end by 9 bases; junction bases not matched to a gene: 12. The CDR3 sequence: CASSLGGVLQGAQYF. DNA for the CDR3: TGTGCCAGCAGTTTAGGGGGAGTGCTCCAGGGGGCCCAGTACTTC.

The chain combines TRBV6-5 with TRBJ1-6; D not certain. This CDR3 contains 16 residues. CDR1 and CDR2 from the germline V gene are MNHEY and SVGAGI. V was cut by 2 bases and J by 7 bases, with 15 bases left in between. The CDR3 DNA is TGTGCCAGCAGTTACGTCTCTGGAGGACTAAATTCACCCCTCCACTTT. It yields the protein CASSYVSGGLNSPLHF.

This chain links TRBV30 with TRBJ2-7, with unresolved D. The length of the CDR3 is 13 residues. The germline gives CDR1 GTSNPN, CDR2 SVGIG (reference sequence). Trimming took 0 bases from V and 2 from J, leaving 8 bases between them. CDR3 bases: TGTGCCTGGAGTGTAAAGCTGGCCTACGAGCAGTACTTC. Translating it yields CAWSVKLAYEQYF.

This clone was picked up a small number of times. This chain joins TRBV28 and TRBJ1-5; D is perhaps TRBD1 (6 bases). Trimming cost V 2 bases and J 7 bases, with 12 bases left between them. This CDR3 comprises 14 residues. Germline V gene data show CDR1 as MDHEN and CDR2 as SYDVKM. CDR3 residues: CASSLEQGRQPQHF. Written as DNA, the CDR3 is TGTGCCAGCAGTTTAGAACAGGGTAGACAGCCCCAGCATTTT.